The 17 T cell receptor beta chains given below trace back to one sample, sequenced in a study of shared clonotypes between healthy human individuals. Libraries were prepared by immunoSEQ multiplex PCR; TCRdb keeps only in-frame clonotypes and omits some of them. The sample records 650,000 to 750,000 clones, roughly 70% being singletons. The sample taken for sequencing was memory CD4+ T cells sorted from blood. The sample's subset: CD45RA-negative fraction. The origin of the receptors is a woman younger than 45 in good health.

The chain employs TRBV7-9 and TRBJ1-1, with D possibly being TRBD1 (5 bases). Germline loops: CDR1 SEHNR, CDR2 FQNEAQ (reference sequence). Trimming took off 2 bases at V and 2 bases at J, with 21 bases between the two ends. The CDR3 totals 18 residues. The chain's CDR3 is CASSLMLARQLVNTEAFF. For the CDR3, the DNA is TGTGCCAGCAGCTTAATGCTCGCTCGACAGTTAGTCAACACTGAAGCTTTCTTT.

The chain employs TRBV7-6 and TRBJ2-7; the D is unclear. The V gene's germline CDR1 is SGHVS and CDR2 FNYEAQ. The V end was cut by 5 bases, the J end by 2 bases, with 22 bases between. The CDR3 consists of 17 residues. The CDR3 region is CASSPPMMRATPYEQYF. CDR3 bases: TGTGCCAGCAGCCCCCCCATGATGAGAGCTACCCCCTACGAGCAGTACTTC.

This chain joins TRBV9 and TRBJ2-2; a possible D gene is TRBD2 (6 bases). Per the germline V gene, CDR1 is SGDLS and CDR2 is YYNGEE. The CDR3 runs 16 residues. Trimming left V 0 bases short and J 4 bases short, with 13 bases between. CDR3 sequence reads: CASSVAPGGATGELFF. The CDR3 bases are TGTGCCAGCAGCGTAGCTCCAGGCGGGGCCACCGGGGAGCTGTTTTTT.

CDR3 coding DNA: TGTGCCAGCAGCTTAGTCGGGGGATCTAATCAGCCCCAGCATTTT. As protein: CASSLVGGSNQPQHF. J is TRBJ1-5 and V is TRBV11-2, with D possibly being TRBD1 (5 bases). Germline V gene lookup returns CDR1 SGHAT and CDR2 FQNNGV. This CDR3 is built from 15 residues. Trimming stripped 1 base from V and 4 bases from J, with 11 bases between.

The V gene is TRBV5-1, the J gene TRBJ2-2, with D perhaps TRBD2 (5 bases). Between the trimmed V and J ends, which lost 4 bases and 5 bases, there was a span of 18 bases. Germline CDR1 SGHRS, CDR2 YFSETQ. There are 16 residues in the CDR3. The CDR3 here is CASSPLASTGTGELFF. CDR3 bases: TGCGCCAGCAGCCCCCTCGCCTCAACGGGAACCGGGGAGCTGTTTTTT.

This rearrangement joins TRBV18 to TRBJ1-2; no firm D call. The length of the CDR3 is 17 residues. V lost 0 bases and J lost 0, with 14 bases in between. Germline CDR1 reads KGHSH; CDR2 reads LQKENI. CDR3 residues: CASSPPSTGSTNYGYTF. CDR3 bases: TGTGCCAGCTCACCACCGTCTACCGGGTCGACTAACTATGGCTACACCTTC. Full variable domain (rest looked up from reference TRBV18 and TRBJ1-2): NAGVMQNPRHLVRRRGQEARLRCSPMKGHSHVYWYRQLPEEGLKFMVYLQKENIIDESGMPKERFSAEFPKEGPSILRIQQVVRGDSAAYFCASSPPSTGSTNYGYTFGSGTRLTVV.

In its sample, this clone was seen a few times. The CDR3 DNA reads TGTGCCAGCAGCTTAAGGCAGACGACCGGAGCTTTCTTT. It translates to CASSLRQTTGAFF. J is TRBJ1-1 and V is TRBV7-9; D unresolved. Per germline, CDR1 SEHNR and CDR2 FQNEAQ (reference sequence). The CDR3 is made up of 13 amino acids. The ends were cut back, 2 bases at V and 10 bases at J, with 14 bases in the middle.

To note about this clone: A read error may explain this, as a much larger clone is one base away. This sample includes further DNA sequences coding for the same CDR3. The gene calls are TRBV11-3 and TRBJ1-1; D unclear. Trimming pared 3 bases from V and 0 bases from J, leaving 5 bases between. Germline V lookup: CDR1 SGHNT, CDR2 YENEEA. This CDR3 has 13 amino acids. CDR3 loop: CASSLQVNTEAFF. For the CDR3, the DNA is TGTGCCAGCAGCTTGCAGGTGAACACTGAAGCTTTCTTT.

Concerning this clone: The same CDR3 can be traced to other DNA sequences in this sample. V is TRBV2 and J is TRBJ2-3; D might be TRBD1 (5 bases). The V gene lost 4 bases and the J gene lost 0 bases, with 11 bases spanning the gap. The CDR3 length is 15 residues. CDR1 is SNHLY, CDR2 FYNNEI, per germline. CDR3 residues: CASSGQGSSTDTQYF. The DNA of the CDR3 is TGTGCCAGCAGTGGCCAGGGATCGAGCACAGATACGCAGTATTTT.

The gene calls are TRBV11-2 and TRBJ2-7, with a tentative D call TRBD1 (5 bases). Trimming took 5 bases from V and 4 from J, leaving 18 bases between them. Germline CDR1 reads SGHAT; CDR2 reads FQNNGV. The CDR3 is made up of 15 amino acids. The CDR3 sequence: CASSPDPRAKYEQYF. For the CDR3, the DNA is TGTGCCAGCAGCCCGGACCCCAGGGCGAAATACGAGCAGTACTTC.

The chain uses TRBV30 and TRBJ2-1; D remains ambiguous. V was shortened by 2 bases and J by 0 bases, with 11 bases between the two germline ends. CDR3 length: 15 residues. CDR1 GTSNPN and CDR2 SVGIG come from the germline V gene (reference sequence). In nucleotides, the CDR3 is TGTGCCTGGAGTCGGTGGGAAAGCTCCTACAATGAGCAGTTCTTC. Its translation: CAWSRWESSYNEQFF.

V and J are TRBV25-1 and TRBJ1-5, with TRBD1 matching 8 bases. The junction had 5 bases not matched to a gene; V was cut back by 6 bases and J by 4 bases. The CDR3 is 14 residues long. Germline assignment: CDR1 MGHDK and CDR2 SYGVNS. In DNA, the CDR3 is TGTGCCAGCAGAGGGACAGGTGCTAATCAGCCCCAGCATTTT. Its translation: CASRGTGANQPQHF.

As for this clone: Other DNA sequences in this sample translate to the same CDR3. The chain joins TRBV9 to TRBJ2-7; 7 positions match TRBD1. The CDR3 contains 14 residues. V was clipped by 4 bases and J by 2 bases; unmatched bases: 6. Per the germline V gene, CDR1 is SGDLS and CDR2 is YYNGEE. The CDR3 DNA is TGTGCCAGCAGCCCCGGGACAGCCCCCTACGAGCAGTACTTC. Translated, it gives CASSPGTAPYEQYF.

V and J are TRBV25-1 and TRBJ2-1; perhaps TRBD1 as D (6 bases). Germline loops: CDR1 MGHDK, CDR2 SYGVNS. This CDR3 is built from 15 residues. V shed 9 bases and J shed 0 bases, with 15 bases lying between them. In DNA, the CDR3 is TGTGCCAGTAGTACAGGGCCCAGCTCCTACAATGAGCAGTTCTTC. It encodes CASSTGPSSYNEQFF.

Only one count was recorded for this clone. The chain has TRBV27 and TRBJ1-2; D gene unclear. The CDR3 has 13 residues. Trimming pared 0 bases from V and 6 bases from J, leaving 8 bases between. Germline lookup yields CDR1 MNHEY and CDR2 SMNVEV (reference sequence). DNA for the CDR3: TGTGCCAGCAGTTTATCGCCCCGGGATGGCTACACCTTC. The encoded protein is CASSLSPRDGYTF.

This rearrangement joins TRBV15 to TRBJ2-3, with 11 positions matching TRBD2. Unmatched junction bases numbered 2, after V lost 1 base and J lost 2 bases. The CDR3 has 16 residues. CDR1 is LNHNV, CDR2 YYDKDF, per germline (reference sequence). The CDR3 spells CATSRGLAGLTDTQYF. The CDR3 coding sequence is TGTGCCACCAGCAGAGGACTAGCGGGACTCACAGATACGCAGTATTTT.

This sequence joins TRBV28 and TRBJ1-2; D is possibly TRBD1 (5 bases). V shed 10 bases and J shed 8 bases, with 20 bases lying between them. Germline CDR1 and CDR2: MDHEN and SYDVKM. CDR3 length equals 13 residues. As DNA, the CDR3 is TGTGCCACCCGCGGGAAGGGGCAGGGCGGCTACACCTTC. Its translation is CATRGKGQGGYTF.